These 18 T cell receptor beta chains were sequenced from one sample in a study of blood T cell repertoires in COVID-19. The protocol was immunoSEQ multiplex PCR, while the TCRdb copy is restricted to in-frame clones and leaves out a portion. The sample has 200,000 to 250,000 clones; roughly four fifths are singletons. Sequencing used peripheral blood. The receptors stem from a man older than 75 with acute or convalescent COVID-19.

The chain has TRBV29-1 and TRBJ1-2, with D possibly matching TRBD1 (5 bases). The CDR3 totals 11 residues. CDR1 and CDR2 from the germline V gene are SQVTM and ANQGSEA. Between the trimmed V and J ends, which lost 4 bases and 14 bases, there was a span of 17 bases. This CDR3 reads CSVGSGLLGTF. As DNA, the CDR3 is TGCAGCGTTGGATCGGGACTGCTGGGAACCTTC. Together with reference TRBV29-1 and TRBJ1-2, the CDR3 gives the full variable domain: SAVISQKPSRDICQRGTSLTIQCQVDSQVTMMFWYRQQPGQSLTLIATANQGSEATYESGFVIDKFPISRPNLTFSTLTVSNMSPEDSSIYLCSVGSGLLGTFGSGTRLTVV.

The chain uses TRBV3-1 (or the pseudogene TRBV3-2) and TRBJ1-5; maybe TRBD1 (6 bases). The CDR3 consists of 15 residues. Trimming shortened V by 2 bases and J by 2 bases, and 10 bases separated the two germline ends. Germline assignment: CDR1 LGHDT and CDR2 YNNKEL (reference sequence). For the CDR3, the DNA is TGTGCCAGCAGCCAAACAGGGCTTGGCAATCAGCCCCAGCATTTT. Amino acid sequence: CASSQTGLGNQPQHF.

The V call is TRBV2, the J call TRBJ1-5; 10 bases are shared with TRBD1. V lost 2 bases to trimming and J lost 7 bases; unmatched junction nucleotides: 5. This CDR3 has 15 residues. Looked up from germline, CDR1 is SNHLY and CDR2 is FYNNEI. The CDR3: CASSERTGGRQPQHF. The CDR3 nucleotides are TGTGCCAGCAGTGAAAGGACAGGGGGGCGGCAGCCCCAGCATTTT.

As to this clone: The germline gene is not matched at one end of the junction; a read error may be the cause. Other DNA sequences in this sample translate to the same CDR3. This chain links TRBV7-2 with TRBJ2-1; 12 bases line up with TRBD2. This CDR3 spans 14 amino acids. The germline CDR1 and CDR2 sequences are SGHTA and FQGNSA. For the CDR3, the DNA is TGTGCCAGCAGATTAGGGGCTAGCGGGAGGGCCGTCGTCTTC. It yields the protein CASRLGASGRAVVF.

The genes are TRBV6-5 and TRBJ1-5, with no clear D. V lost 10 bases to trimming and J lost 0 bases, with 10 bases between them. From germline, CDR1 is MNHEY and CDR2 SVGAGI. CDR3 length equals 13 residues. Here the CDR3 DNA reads TGTGCCACCCTTTTTAATAGCAATCAGCCCCAGCATTTT. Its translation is CATLFNSNQPQHF.

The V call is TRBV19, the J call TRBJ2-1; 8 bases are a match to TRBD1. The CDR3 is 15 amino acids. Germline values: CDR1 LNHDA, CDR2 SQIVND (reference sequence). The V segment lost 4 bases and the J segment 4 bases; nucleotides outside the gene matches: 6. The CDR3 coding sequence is TGTGCCAGTAGTACCAGGACAGGGCAATACAATGAGCAGTTCTTC. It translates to CASSTRTGQYNEQFF.

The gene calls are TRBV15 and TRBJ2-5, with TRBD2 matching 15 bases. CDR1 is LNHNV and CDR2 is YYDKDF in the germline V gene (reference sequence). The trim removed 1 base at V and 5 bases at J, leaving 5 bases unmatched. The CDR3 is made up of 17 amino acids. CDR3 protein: CATSRGGLAGGQETQYF. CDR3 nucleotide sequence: TGTGCCACCAGCAGAGGAGGACTAGCGGGAGGGCAGGAGACCCAGTACTTC.

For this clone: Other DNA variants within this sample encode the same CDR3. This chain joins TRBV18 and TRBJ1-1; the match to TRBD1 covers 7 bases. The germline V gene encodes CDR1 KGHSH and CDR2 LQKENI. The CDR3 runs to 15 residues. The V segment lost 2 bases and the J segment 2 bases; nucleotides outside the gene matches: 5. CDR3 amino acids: CASSPARGRNTEAFF. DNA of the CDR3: TGTGCCAGCTCACCAGCGAGGGGGCGAAACACTGAAGCTTTCTTT.

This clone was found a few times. The CDR3 nucleotides are TGTGCCAGCAGCAAAGGGGGCAGTCACACTGAAGCTTTCTTT. The encoded protein is CASSKGGSHTEAFF. The rearrangement joins TRBV4-2 to TRBJ1-1; 7 nucleotides match TRBD1. The CDR3 extends over 14 amino acids. Trimming took 5 bases from V and 3 from J; bases not matched to a gene: 6. Germline V gives CDR1 LGHNA, CDR2 YNFKEQ.

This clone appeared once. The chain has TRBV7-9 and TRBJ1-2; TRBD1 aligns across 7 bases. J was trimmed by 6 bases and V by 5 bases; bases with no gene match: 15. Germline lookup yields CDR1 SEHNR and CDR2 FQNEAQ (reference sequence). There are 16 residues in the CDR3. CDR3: CASSVQGGAPTDGYTF. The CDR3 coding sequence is TGTGCCAGCAGCGTGCAAGGGGGCGCTCCGACCGATGGCTACACCTTC.

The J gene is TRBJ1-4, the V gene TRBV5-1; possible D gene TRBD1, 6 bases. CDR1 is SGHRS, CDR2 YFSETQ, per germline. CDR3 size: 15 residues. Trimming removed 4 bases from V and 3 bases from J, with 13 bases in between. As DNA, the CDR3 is TGCGCCAGCAGCCCACGGGGGGCGGCTAATGAAAAACTGTTTTTT. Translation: CASSPRGAANEKLFF.

The CDR3 DNA reads TGTGCCACTTCACGCAGGGCTGGAAACACCATATATTTT. Residues: CATSRRAGNTIYF. This chain uses TRBV5-6 with TRBJ1-3; perhaps TRBD1 as D (5 bases). This CDR3 contains 13 residues. V was pared by 9 bases and J by 2 bases, with 12 bases between. CDR1 is SGHDT, CDR2 YYEEEE, per germline.

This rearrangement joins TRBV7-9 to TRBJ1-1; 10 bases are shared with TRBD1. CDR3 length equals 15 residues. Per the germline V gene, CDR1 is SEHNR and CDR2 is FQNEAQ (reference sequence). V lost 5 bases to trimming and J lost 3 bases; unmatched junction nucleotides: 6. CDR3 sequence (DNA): TGTGCCAGCAGCGCTCCAGACAGGGGGCACACTGAAGCTTTCTTT. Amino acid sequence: CASSAPDRGHTEAFF.

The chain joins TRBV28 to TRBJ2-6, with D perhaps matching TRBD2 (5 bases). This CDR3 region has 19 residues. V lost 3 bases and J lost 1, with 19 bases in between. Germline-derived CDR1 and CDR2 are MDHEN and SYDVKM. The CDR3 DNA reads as TGTGCCAGCAGTTTCCCCCCTCGGACTTTCGGGTCTGGGGCCAACGTCCTGACTTTC. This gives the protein CASSFPPRTFGSGANVLTF.

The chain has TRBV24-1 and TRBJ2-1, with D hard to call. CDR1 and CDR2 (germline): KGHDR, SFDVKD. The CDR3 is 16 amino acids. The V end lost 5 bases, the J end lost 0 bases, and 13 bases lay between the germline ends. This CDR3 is CATSAPSGSSYNEQFF. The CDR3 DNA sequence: TGTGCCACCAGTGCCCCTTCTGGCAGCTCCTACAATGAGCAGTTCTTC.

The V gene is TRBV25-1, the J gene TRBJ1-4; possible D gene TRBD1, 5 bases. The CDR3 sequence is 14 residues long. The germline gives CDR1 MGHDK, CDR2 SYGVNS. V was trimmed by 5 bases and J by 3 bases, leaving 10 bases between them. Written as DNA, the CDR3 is TGTGCCAGCAGTTGGGGGGGTGCTAATGAAAAACTGTTTTTT. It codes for CASSWGGANEKLFF.

CDR3 nucleotide sequence: TGCGCCAGCAGCTGGAGCGAAGAGACCCAGTACTTC. As protein: CASSWSEETQYF. The chain uses TRBV5-1 and TRBJ2-5; D unresolved. The ends were cut back, 3 bases at V and 3 bases at J, with 6 bases in the middle. The CDR3 has 12 residues. Germline CDR1 SGHRS, CDR2 YFSETQ.

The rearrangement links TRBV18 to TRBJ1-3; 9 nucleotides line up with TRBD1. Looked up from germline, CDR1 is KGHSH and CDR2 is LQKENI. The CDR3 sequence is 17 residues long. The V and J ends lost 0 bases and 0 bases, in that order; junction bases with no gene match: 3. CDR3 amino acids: CASSPPVGQGSGNTIYF. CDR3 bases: TGTGCCAGCTCACCACCGGTGGGACAGGGCTCTGGAAACACCATATATTTT. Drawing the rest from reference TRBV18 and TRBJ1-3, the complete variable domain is NAGVMQNPRHLVRRRGQEARLRCSPMKGHSHVYWYRQLPEEGLKFMVYLQKENIIDESGMPKERFSAEFPKEGPSILRIQQVVRGDSAAYFCASSPPVGQGSGNTIYFGEGSWLTVV.